Below, 22 T cell receptor beta chains from the same sample are listed, as sequenced in a study of PD-1 blockade in mismatch repair-deficient tumors. Here immunoSEQ multiplex PCR was the method, and the copy in TCRdb shows in-frame clones only, minus some. This sample carries some 26,000 clones, approximately 86% of them seen once, and the ten largest clones take 20%. The sequencing here drew on peripheral blood, taken 12 weeks after starting pembrolizumab. The receptors come from an adult with mismatch repair-deficient cancer.

Written as DNA, the CDR3 is TGTGCCTGGATGGGCGGAAACACCATATATTTT. Amino acid sequence: CAWMGGNTIYF. The V gene is TRBV30, the J gene TRBJ1-3; D is uncertain. Per the germline V gene, CDR1 is GTSNPN and CDR2 is SVGIG (reference sequence). The CDR3 runs to 11 residues. V lost 4 bases, J lost 4 bases, and 5 bases lay in between.

This chain uses TRBV10-2 with TRBJ2-7, with D hard to call. This CDR3 has 13 residues. V shed 2 bases and J shed 5 bases, with 10 bases lying between them. Germline V gene sequence: CDR1 WSHSY, CDR2 SAAADI. Here the CDR3 DNA reads TGCGCCAGCAGTGAGGCGATTTCGGACGAGCAGTACTTC. Protein product: CASSEAISDEQYF.

The chain uses TRBV7-9 and TRBJ2-7; maybe TRBD2 (5 bases). Germline loops: CDR1 SEHNR, CDR2 FQNEAQ (reference sequence). The CDR3 sequence is 14 residues long. V dropped 2 bases and J dropped 7 bases, with 15 bases sitting between them. The CDR3 loop reads CASSLLRTTGEQYF. DNA for the CDR3: TGTGCCAGCAGCTTACTGCGTACTACGGGGGAGCAGTACTTC.

The chain couples TRBV4-3 to TRBJ2-1; D tentatively reads TRBD1 or TRBD2 (5 bases each). CDR3 size: 16 residues. V was clipped by 0 bases and J by 4 bases, with 13 bases between them. Germline V CDR1 and CDR2: LGHNA, YSLEER. CDR3 DNA sequence: TGCGCCAGCAGCCAAGATGGGGACCAGGGATACAATGAGCAGTTCTTC. Its translation is CASSQDGDQGYNEQFF.

This chain links TRBV18 with TRBJ1-4; D not certain. The V and J ends lost 2 bases and 0 bases respectively, with 7 bases between them. The CDR3 has 15 residues. Germline V CDR1 and CDR2: KGHSH, LQKENI. The CDR3 sequence is CASSPRESTNEKLFF. CDR3 DNA: TGTGCCAGCTCACCAAGGGAATCAACTAATGAAAAACTGTTTTTT. Complete variable domain (other parts from reference TRBV18 and TRBJ1-4): NAGVMQNPRHLVRRRGQEARLRCSPMKGHSHVYWYRQLPEEGLKFMVYLQKENIIDESGMPKERFSAEFPKEGPSILRIQQVVRGDSAAYFCASSPRESTNEKLFFGSGTQLSVL.

The CDR3 loop is CSARTSGSQYEQYF. Here the CDR3 DNA reads TGCAGCGCCAGGACTAGCGGGAGTCAGTACGAGCAGTACTTC. This sequence joins TRBV29-1 and TRBJ2-7; 13 bases fit TRBD2. Unmatched junction bases numbered 7, after V lost 7 bases and J lost 4 bases. The germline CDR1 and CDR2 sequences are SQVTM and ANQGSEA. There are 14 residues in the CDR3.

The J gene is TRBJ1-2, the V gene TRBV5-4, with D possibly being TRBD1 (6 bases). The V gene's germline CDR1 is SGHNT and CDR2 YYREEE (reference sequence). V was clipped by 5 bases and J by 4 bases, with 12 bases between them. The CDR3 consists of 13 residues. The CDR3 DNA reads as TGTGCCAGCAGTACACAGGGTGGCTATGGCTACACCTTC. The encoded protein is CASSTQGGYGYTF.

The rearrangement joins TRBV4-3 to TRBJ2-5; a possible D gene is TRBD2 (6 bases). The CDR3 length is 17 residues. V lost 0 bases, J lost 1 base, and 15 bases lay in between. CDR1 is LGHNA, CDR2 YSLEER, per germline. CDR3 amino acids: CASSQEAGGVFQETQYF. The DNA of the CDR3 is TGCGCCAGCAGCCAAGAAGCCGGGGGTGTATTCCAAGAGACCCAGTACTTC.

This chain connects TRBV23-1 to TRBJ2-7; D remains ambiguous. TRBV23-1 is known as an ORF, though its function is uncertain. CDR3 length equals 13 residues. CDR3 sequence reads: CACNRLSSYEQYF. For the CDR3, the DNA is TGCGCATGCAATAGACTGAGCTCCTACGAGCAGTACTTC.

CDR3 protein: CASSLGWGNEQYF. In DNA, the CDR3 is TGTGCCAGCAGCTTAGGGTGGGGGAACGAGCAGTACTTC. The chain joins TRBV7-9 to TRBJ2-7; either TRBD1 or TRBD2 may supply D (5 bases each). This CDR3 contains 13 residues. The V gene's germline CDR1 is SEHNR and CDR2 FQNEAQ (reference sequence). The V end was cut by 1 base, the J end by 5 bases, with 9 bases between.

In this sample, this clone turned up once. This rearrangement joins TRBV7-9 to TRBJ1-4, with 11 positions matching TRBD1. Germline lookup yields CDR1 SEHNR and CDR2 FQNEAQ (reference sequence). Trimming removed 5 bases from V and 7 bases from J; junction bases left unmatched: 12. The length of the CDR3 is 17 residues. CDR3 DNA: TGTGCCAGCAGCACCCGGACAGGGGGCGAGGAAAGTGAAAAACTGTTTTTT. This codes for CASSTRTGGEESEKLFF.

This chain connects TRBV7-9 to TRBJ2-2, with D perhaps matching TRBD2 (6 bases). The V end lost 8 bases, the J end lost 3 bases, and 13 bases lay between the germline ends. CDR3 size: 14 residues. Germline lookup yields CDR1 SEHNR and CDR2 FQNEAQ (reference sequence). The CDR3 region has the DNA TGTGCCAGCCGGGGATGGGAGGACACCGGGGAGCTGTTTTTT. Translating gives CASRGWEDTGELFF. The entire variable domain, with the rest obtained from reference TRBV7-9 and TRBJ2-2, is as follows: DTGVSQNPRHKITKRGQNVTFRCDPISEHNRLYWYRQTLGQGPEFLTYFQNEAQLEKSRLLSDRFSAERPKGSFSTLEIQRTEQGDSAMYLCASRGWEDTGELFFGEGSRLTVL.

The chain uses TRBV28 and TRBJ2-7, with a tentative D call TRBD1 (6 bases). CDR3 length: 14 residues. Germline V gene data show CDR1 as MDHEN and CDR2 as SYDVKM. V lost 7 bases to trimming and J lost 5 bases, with 18 bases between them. Here the CDR3 reads CASKPGSGVDEQYF. Written as DNA, the CDR3 is TGTGCCAGCAAGCCAGGCTCAGGGGTAGACGAGCAGTACTTC. The entire variable domain, with the rest obtained from reference TRBV28 and TRBJ2-7, is as follows: DVKVTQSSRYLVKRTGEKVFLECVQDMDHENMFWYRQDPGLGLRLIYFSYDVKMKEKGDIPEGYSVSREKKERFSLILESASTNQTSMYLCASKPGSGVDEQYFGPGTRLTVT.

The chain couples TRBV5-5 to TRBJ2-3; D is ambiguous. CDR1 and CDR2 from the germline V gene are SGHKS and YYEKEE (reference sequence). V lost 0 bases, J lost 6 bases, and 11 bases lay in between. The CDR3 consists of 14 residues. CDR3 residues: CASSLDRQGDTQYF. CDR3 nucleotides: TGTGCCAGCAGCTTGGATCGGCAAGGGGATACGCAGTATTTT.

DNA of the CDR3: TGTGCCTGGAGTGTACAGGGGACCGGGGAGCTGTTTTTT. It is translated as CAWSVQGTGELFF. The chain is built from TRBV30 and TRBJ2-2; 7 bases fit TRBD1. The length of the CDR3 is 13 residues. V shed 0 bases and J 5 bases; nucleotides not matched to a gene: 0. Germline V gene data show CDR1 as GTSNPN and CDR2 as SVGIG (reference sequence). The full variable domain, in which reference TRBV30 and TRBJ2-2 provide the parts outside the CDR3, is SQTIHQWPATLVQPVGSPLSLECTVEGTSNPNLYWYRQAAGRGLQLLFYSVGIGQISSEVPQNLSASRPQDRQFILSSKKLLLSDSGFYLCAWSVQGTGELFFGEGSRLTVL.

This clone was counted a single time. The chain recombines TRBV27 with TRBJ2-1; D uncertain. The V gene lost 8 bases and the J gene lost 6 bases, with 11 bases spanning the gap. The V gene's germline CDR1 is MNHEY and CDR2 SMNVEV (reference sequence). CDR3 length: 12 residues. The CDR3 region has the DNA TGTGCCAGCTACCAGTACACCAATGAGCAGTTCTTC. Translating it yields CASYQYTNEQFF.

This chain uses TRBV7-9 with TRBJ1-5; D not certain. The germline CDR1 and CDR2 sequences are SEHNR and FQNEAQ (reference sequence). The CDR3 is 15 amino acids. V was clipped by 1 base and J by 0 bases, with 7 bases between them. The CDR3 DNA reads TGTGCCAGCAGCTTAGTTACAGATAGCAATCAGCCCCAGCATTTT. Amino acids: CASSLVTDSNQPQHF.

The chain employs TRBV19 and TRBJ2-2, with 13 bases aligning to TRBD2. V lost 7 bases, J lost 12 bases, and 8 bases stayed unmatched. Germline CDR1 LNHDA, CDR2 SQIVND (reference sequence). This CDR3 contains 14 residues. The CDR3: CASKEPGLAGKLFF. The CDR3 coding sequence is TGTGCCAGTAAGGAACCGGGACTAGCGGGAAAGCTGTTTTTT. The variable domain in full, completed from reference TRBV19 and TRBJ2-2, reads DGGITQSPKYLFRKEGQNVTLSCEQNLNHDAMYWYRQDPGQGLRLIYYSQIVNDFQKGDIAEGYSVSREKKESFPLTVTSAQKNPTAFYLCASKEPGLAGKLFFGEGSRLTVL.

The CDR3: CASSFSGRRDEQFF. CDR3 DNA sequence: TGTGCCAGCAGCTTTAGCGGGAGGCGCGATGAGCAGTTCTTC. The J gene is TRBJ2-1, the V gene TRBV7-2; 10 bases fit TRBD2. The CDR3 is 14 residues long. The V segment lost 3 bases and the J segment 8 bases; nucleotides outside the gene matches: 4. The germline CDR1 and CDR2 sequences are SGHTA and FQGNSA.

In its sample, this clone was seen once. This chain's CDR3 is CATSPGQGYNEQFF. CDR3 DNA sequence: TGTGCCACCAGTCCGGGACAGGGCTACAATGAGCAGTTCTTC. The chain couples TRBV15 to TRBJ2-1; 9 bases match TRBD1. The CDR3 sequence is 14 residues long. The V gene end was trimmed by 6 bases and the J gene end by 3 bases; junction bases not matched to a gene: 3. Germline-derived CDR1 and CDR2 are LNHNV and YYDKDF (reference sequence).

The rearrangement uses TRBV5-1 and TRBJ2-7; 11 bases agree with TRBD1. The germline CDR1 and CDR2 sequences are SGHRS and YFSETQ. CDR3 length: 15 residues. V shed 5 bases, J shed 1 base, and the junction held 5 bases outside the gene matches. CDR3 coding DNA: TGCGCCAGCAGGGCCGGGACAGGGGGATCCTACGAGCAGTACTTC. This gives the protein CASRAGTGGSYEQYF.

The chain uses TRBV11-2 and TRBJ1-1, with D possibly being TRBD1 (6 bases). Looked up from germline, CDR1 is SGHAT and CDR2 is FQNNGV. The length of the CDR3 is 15 residues. V lost 3 bases, J lost 6 bases, and 17 bases lay in between. CDR3 DNA: TGTGCCAGCAGCTTTCTAGCCGGAGGGGGATCTGAAGCTTTCTTT. This codes for CASSFLAGGGSEAFF.